Below, 9 T cell receptor beta chains from the same sample are listed, as sequenced in a study of control samples from healthy donors and cancer patients. Produced via immunoSEQ multiplex PCR; TCRdb's table is partial and in-frame only. The table has 45,000 to 60,000 clones, around 80% seen once. The sequenced material came from blood. Every receptor here comes from a man between 65 and 79 years old in good health.

The V gene is TRBV5-1, the J gene TRBJ2-1; TRBD2 matches at 10 bases. Germline values: CDR1 SGHRS, CDR2 YFSETQ. The CDR3 is made up of 15 amino acids. Trimming took 4 bases from V and 3 from J; bases not matched to a gene: 4. CDR3 amino acids: CASSPSGSLYNEQFF. CDR3 nucleotides: TGCGCCAGCAGCCCTAGCGGGAGTCTCTACAATGAGCAGTTCTTC.

The chain links TRBV3-1 (or the pseudogene TRBV3-2) to TRBJ2-7, with TRBD2 matching 7 bases. Losses at the gene ends were 0 bases for V and 6 bases for J; bases not matched to a gene: 2. The CDR3 sequence is 13 residues long. Germline assignment: CDR1 LGHDT and CDR2 YNNKEL (reference sequence). The CDR3 bases are TGTGCCAGCAGCCAAGAGGGGGGGTCCGAGCAGTACTTC. Translating it yields CASSQEGGSEQYF.

The V call is TRBV28, the J call TRBJ1-6; TRBD1 might be the D (5 bases). Per germline, CDR1 MDHEN and CDR2 SYDVKM. The CDR3 length is 16 residues. The V end was cut by 4 bases, the J end by 11 bases, with 21 bases between. Here the CDR3 reads CASSSQLSSGGPPLHF. CDR3 DNA sequence: TGTGCCAGCAGTTCGCAGTTAAGTAGCGGGGGACCACCCCTCCACTTT.

Comments on this clone: Additional DNA sequences in this sample encode the identical CDR3. J is TRBJ2-1 and V is TRBV10-3; a weak D match, TRBD2 (5 bases). The germline V gene encodes CDR1 ENHRY and CDR2 SYGVKD. V lost 0 bases to trimming and J lost 0 bases, with 9 bases between them. The CDR3 length is 16 residues. CDR3 DNA: TGTGCCATCAGTGAGTCACGAGGGATCTCCTACAATGAGCAGTTCTTC. Its translation is CAISESRGISYNEQFF.

The chain has TRBV2 and TRBJ2-7; maybe TRBD2 (6 bases). V was trimmed by 7 bases and J by 3 bases, leaving 13 bases between them. The germline CDR1 and CDR2 sequences are SNHLY and FYNNEI. The CDR3 contains 13 residues. The CDR3 spells CASNAGSFYEQYF. The CDR3 coding sequence is TGTGCCAGCAACGCGGGGTCTTTCTACGAGCAGTACTTC.

This chain links TRBV10-2 with TRBJ1-1; D might be TRBD1 (6 bases). The V end lost 6 bases, the J end lost 2 bases, and 10 bases lay between the germline ends. Germline V gene sequence: CDR1 WSHSY, CDR2 SAAADI. The CDR3 has 13 amino acids. DNA for the CDR3: TGCGCCAGCAGGGGGGGGGCAAACACTGAAGCTTTCTTT. Amino acid sequence: CASRGGANTEAFF.

This clone was detected a few times. The chain carries TRBV7-9 and TRBJ1-6; D gene uncertain. Germline V gene data show CDR1 as SEHNR and CDR2 as FQNEAQ (reference sequence). The length of the CDR3 is 12 residues. V lost 3 bases and J 7 bases, leaving 4 bases between the germline ends. The CDR3 spells CASSFPNSPLHF. In nucleotides, the CDR3 is TGTGCCAGCAGCTTTCCGAATTCACCCCTCCACTTT.

The chain is built from TRBV5-1 and TRBJ2-4, with D possibly matching TRBD2 (5 bases). The V gene's germline CDR1 is SGHRS and CDR2 YFSETQ. This CDR3 comprises 15 residues. Deletions cut 4 bases from V and 1 base from J, with 12 bases between. As DNA, the CDR3 is TGCGCCAGCAGCACTGTCTCGGGGGCCAAAAACATTCAGTACTTC. It encodes CASSTVSGAKNIQYF. The complete variable domain, with remaining parts taken from reference TRBV5-1 and TRBJ2-4, reads KAGVTQTPRYLIKTRGQQVTLSCSPISGHRSVSWYQQTPGQGLQFLFEYFSETQRNKGNFPGRFSGRQFSNSRSEMNVSTLELGDSALYLCASSTVSGAKNIQYFGAGTRLSVL.

J is TRBJ2-7 and V is TRBV3-1 (or the pseudogene TRBV3-2); 12 bases match TRBD2. Germline V gene sequence: CDR1 LGHDT, CDR2 YNNKEL (reference sequence). This CDR3 has 15 amino acids. V lost 7 bases, J lost 5 bases, and 9 bases stayed unmatched. The CDR3 bases are TGTGCCAGCACCGGCAGACTAGCGGGAGTTAACGAGCAGTACTTC. Translated: CASTGRLAGVNEQYF.